This T cell receptor (beta chain) was sequenced during a study of blood T cells in healthy people across ages (dated by TCRdb to between 2015 and 2017). The study in broad terms: Template switching captured roughly one uniquely barcoded TCR beta cDNA molecule per two T cells in model experiments. The donors were split into four age groups: young (average around 16 years), middle-aged (around 40), aged (approximately 60) and long-lived (approximately 80). The study measured age-related changes in TCR beta repertoire diversity using deep sequencing normalized with unique cDNA molecular identifiers. For two donors (one aged 18 to 30 and one aged 80 or older), the study analyzed two additional independent replicas of 1 million unique cDNA reads from the same blood draw. Donors of different ages were randomly distributed across sequencing lanes to avoid experimental bias.

In the case of this clonotype: This receptor's antigen is unknown. A much larger clone lies one base from this, so it may be a read error.

What the authors observed across the whole study: Donor CMV infection status was unknown, potentially confounding age-related changes in expanded clonotypes. Total diversity estimates from one million sequenced T cells were considered lower bounds and underestimates. Bulk unsorted PBMC profiling prevented conclusive comparison of naive and antigen-experienced compartments. The percentage of naive T cells measured by flow cytometry correlated strongly with observed TCR beta diversity. Observed TCR beta diversity per million T cells fell roughly linearly with age, and a significant reduction was already apparent by age around 39. Compared with the aged group, the long-lived group had more naive CD4+ T cells, fewer expanded clones and increased TCR diversity, a pattern suggesting age selection.

Systemically healthy Caucasian individuals from Russia, some 40 in total and aged about 6 to 95 years, were included as donors. About 9.8 milliliters of peripheral blood were drawn from each donor into EDTA-treated Vacutainer tubes. PBMCs were isolated by Ficoll-Paque density-gradient centrifugation, with at least 6.5 million obtained per sample. Trizol reagent was used to extract total RNA from PBMCs, with at least 5.5 micrograms per sample. For every donor, an aliquot of PBMCs went through flow cytometry to measure the percentages of naive CD45RAhigh/CD27high T cells. Libraries were prepared through 5' RACE. A second PCR of roughly 6 to 11 cycles was run with a J-beta primer mix and a sample-barcoded 5' primer. A template-switch 5' adaptor carrying 12 random nucleotides introduced a unique molecular identifier onto each TCR beta cDNA molecule. Each sample yielded at least 3 million CDR3-containing paired-end reads. The Mint cDNA synthesis kit, primed by a TRBC-specific oligonucleotide, was used to synthesize first-strand cDNA from all RNA. All cDNA was treated with uracil-DNA glycosylase and then went through a first 18-cycle PCR with the universal primers M1SS and BC2_uni_R. The original methods were these. Normalization of each sample was performed by random selection of 1 million high-quality reads, each carrying a distinct molecular identifier. Reads with shared molecular identifiers were discarded instead of being binned into consensus sequences. MiTCR, run with a Q25 quality threshold and the strictest error-elimination algorithm, handled CDR3 identification, clonotype clustering and error correction. A nonparametric unseen species model with Euler transformation was used to estimate a lower bound on total TCR beta diversity. The raw public data were reprocessed by TCRdb itself: fastp quality trimming at Q25, MiXCR clonotype calling, in-frame beta chains only. Rows with a matching CDR3 protein are joined into one entry that keeps the most common DNA and genes. It is TCRdb's table, rather than the study itself, that gives the V and J calls and clone size. The sample table holds approximately 1,700,000 distinct CDR3 sequences, of which around 40% were seen once. Roughly 23% of the sample is taken by the ten largest.

The junction carries 13 bases between V and J, which are trimmed by 4 bases and 0 bases respectively. CDR1 MNHNY and CDR2 SVGAGI were looked up in the germline V gene (reference sequence). Spanning cysteine to phenylalanine, the CDR3 consists of 15 amino acids. Kept here is only the CDR3 DNA, which spans 45 bases and is read in frame from base 1. The chain links TRBV6-6 with TRBJ2-7; a tentative D call is TRBD2 (6 bases match). Sequencing was done on a sample of blood. The receptor was isolated from a human donor in good health. The CDR3 reads CASSFQAGSSYEQYF. The sequence in DNA is TGTGCCAGCAGTTTTCAGGCGGGGAGCTCCTACGAGCAGTACTTC.